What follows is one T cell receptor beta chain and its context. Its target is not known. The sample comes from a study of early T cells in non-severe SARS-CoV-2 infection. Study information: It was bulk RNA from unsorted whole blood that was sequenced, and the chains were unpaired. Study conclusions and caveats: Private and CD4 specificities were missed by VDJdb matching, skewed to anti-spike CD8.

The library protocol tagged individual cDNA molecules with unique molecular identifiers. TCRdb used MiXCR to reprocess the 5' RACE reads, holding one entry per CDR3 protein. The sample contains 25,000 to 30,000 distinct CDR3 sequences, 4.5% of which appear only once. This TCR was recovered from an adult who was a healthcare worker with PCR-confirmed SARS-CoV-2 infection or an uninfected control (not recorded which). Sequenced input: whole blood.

The CDR3 DNA reads as TGCGCCAGCAGTGTGGACAGGGGGACGAAGAGCTCTGAAGCTTTCTTT. Translating it yields CASSVDRGTKSSEAFF. The chain joins TRBV10-1 to TRBJ1-1; 10 bases line up with TRBD1. The germline CDR1 and CDR2 sequences are WNHNN and SYGVQD (reference sequence). The CDR3 loop spans 16 amino acids. V dropped 4 bases and J dropped 6; count of bases not matched to a gene: 11.